Each of the 6 T cell receptor beta chains below was sequenced from the same sample in a study of T cells in women clearing cervical HPV infection. Produced via immunoSEQ multiplex PCR; TCRdb's table is partial and in-frame only. Its listing shows about 30,000 clones. Sequenced input: blood buffy coat. Source of these receptors: a woman aged 18 to 75 with a cervical HPV16 infection that either progressed to CIN3+ or cleared (not recorded which).

Comment on this clone: The read falls 3 residues short of the CDR3 end, and the missing part is taken from the germline J gene. The V gene is TRBV19, the J gene TRBJ2-7; 8 nucleotides align to TRBD2. This CDR3 contains 16 residues. Unmatched junction bases numbered 11, after V lost 2 bases and J lost 5 bases. Germline CDR1 is LNHDA and CDR2 is SQIVND (reference sequence). CDR3 region: CASSIRRDSGKNEQYF. The sequenced part of the CDR3 DNA is TGTGCCAGTAGTATAAGAAGGGATAGCGGGAAAAACGAG.

A note on this clone: The read ends 3 residues before the CDR3 terminus; that terminus is restored from the germline J gene. The V and J genes are TRBV30 and TRBJ1-1, with unresolved D. Looked up from germline, CDR1 is GTSNPN and CDR2 is SVGIG (reference sequence). The CDR3 runs 11 residues. The DNA read from the CDR3 is TGTGCCTGGAGTGTAAGCGCAGAT. This sequence encodes CAWSVSAD. The full CDR3 is CAWSVSADAFF.

Note on this clone: The read ends 3 residues early relative to the CDR3; the germline J gene fills the gap. The V call is TRBV5-1, the J call TRBJ2-3, with 7 positions matching TRBD1. The CDR3 has 16 residues. The germline V gene has CDR1 SGHRS and CDR2 YFSETQ. The part of the CDR3 DNA that was read is TGCGCCAGCAGGGGGTTGGGTTCACAGGGGACGCAGCCG. This encodes CASRGLGSQGTQP. The full CDR3 protein is CASRGLGSQGTQPQYF.

Note on this clone: With the read ending 3 residues before the CDR3 end, the germline J gene is used to fill in that end. The V gene is TRBV5-1, the J gene TRBJ1-5, with 10 positions matching TRBD1. Trimming took 5 bases from V and 4 from J; bases not matched to a gene: 3. This CDR3 spans 14 amino acids. Germline V gene sequence: CDR1 SGHRS, CDR2 YFSETQ. The covered CDR3 bases are TGCGCCAGCAGGGGGACAGGGGCAAATCAGCCC. It codes for CASRGTGANQP. The entire CDR3 reads CASRGTGANQPQHF.

Comment on this clone: The DNA ends 3 residues before the CDR3 does, and the rest of the CDR3 is filled in from the germline J gene. The chain joins TRBV6-7 to TRBJ2-3, with D unclear. TRBV6-7 is flagged as an ORF with uncertain function. CDR3 length equals 14 residues. CDR3 amino acids: CASSPLLACETQYF. Incomplete CDR3 DNA: TGTGCCAGCAGTCCGCTATTAGCCTGCGAGACG.

About this clone: The sequenced fragment ends 3 residues before the CDR3 boundary, so the rest is inferred from the germline J gene. The chain joins TRBV2 to TRBJ2-7; no reliable D call. Germline CDR1 reads SNHLY; CDR2 reads FYNNEI. V was pared by 8 bases and J by 6 bases, with 8 bases between. This CDR3 comprises 10 residues. The CDR3 region is CASRGFEQYF. The sequenced part of the CDR3 DNA is TGTGCCAGCCGAGGCTTCGAG.